These 27 T cell receptor beta chains were all obtained from the same sample, sequenced in a study of regulatory T cells. The study, taken as a whole, reports: Hydrophobic residues at CDR3 positions 6 and 7 were enriched in conventional CD4+ T cells of CD3G-deficient patients.

Amplification used 52 TRBV primers and 13 TRBJ primers. Data came from immunoSEQ multiplex PCR; TCRdb stores just in-frame clones and leaves some out. The sample comprises some 38,000 clones, approximately 90% of which are singletons, and 2.4% rests with the top ten. Their recognized antigens are unknown. Sequencing was carried out using conventional CD4+ T cells sorted from blood. Receptors originate from a person aged 18-35 years with CD3G deficiency.

V and J are TRBV6-1 and TRBJ2-3; 8 bases match TRBD1. V lost 3 bases and J lost 4; bases outside the gene matches: 3. CDR1 is MNHNS, CDR2 SASEGT, per germline. This CDR3 comprises 14 residues. For the CDR3, the DNA is TGTGCCAGCAGTGAGGGACAGGCGGCAGATACGCAGTATTTT. Amino acid sequence: CASSEGQAADTQYF.

The chain links TRBV5-1 to TRBJ2-3; no firm D call. The CDR3 runs 16 residues. Trimming left V 0 bases short and J 3 bases short, with 14 bases between. Germline loops: CDR1 SGHRS, CDR2 YFSETQ. CDR3 protein: CASSLGVLSDTDTQYF. CDR3 in DNA: TGCGCCAGCAGCTTGGGAGTTTTGAGCGATACAGATACGCAGTATTTT.

In this sample, this clone turned up a few times. CDR3 bases: TGTGCCAGCAAGGGGGGACCCTACGAGCAGTACTTC. It specifies CASKGGPYEQYF. The chain carries TRBV21-1 and TRBJ2-7. TRBV21-1 is a pseudogene segment. The CDR3 extends over 12 amino acids.

The chain carries TRBV10-3 and TRBJ2-7; D is perhaps TRBD2 (5 bases). This CDR3 is built from 16 residues. Trimming took 5 bases from V and 5 from J, leaving 22 bases between them. Germline V gives CDR1 ENHRY, CDR2 SYGVKD. CDR3 bases: TGTGCCATCAGTCCTAACCGGCCGGGGTCTCGTAACGAGCAGTACTTC. It specifies CAISPNRPGSRNEQYF.

In this sample, this clone turned up once. The rearrangement links TRBV4-1 to TRBJ2-1, with TRBD1 identical over 7 bases. CDR1 and CDR2 from the germline V gene are MGHRA and YSYEKL. The trim removed 3 bases at V and 8 bases at J, leaving 16 bases unmatched. CDR3 length: 17 amino acids. CDR3 loop: CASSQTGKVFLGDEQFF. DNA for the CDR3: TGCGCCAGCAGCCAGACAGGGAAAGTATTTTTGGGTGATGAGCAGTTCTTC.

This chain connects TRBV6-1 to TRBJ1-1; 10 bases map to TRBD1. Germline V gene data show CDR1 as MNHNS and CDR2 as SASEGT. The V gene end was trimmed by 5 bases and the J gene end by 11 bases; junction bases not matched to a gene: 8. There are 13 residues in the CDR3. CDR3: CASSTGQGRRAFF. CDR3 in DNA: TGTGCCAGCAGTACGGGACAGGGGCGTCGGGCTTTCTTT.

This clone was seen more than once but under ten times. Other DNA sequences of this sample code for an identical CDR3. The chain carries TRBV6-6 and TRBJ1-2; weak D call: TRBD1 (5 bases). Germline CDR1 MNHNY, CDR2 SVGAGI (reference sequence). Trimming stripped 6 bases from V and 8 bases from J, with 10 bases between. This CDR3 has 11 residues. The CDR3 loop is CASSPGYGYTF. The DNA for the CDR3 is TGTGCCAGCAGCCCAGGGTACGGCTACACCTTC.

The chain carries TRBV28 and TRBJ2-7, with D perhaps TRBD1 or TRBD2 (5 bases each). Germline V gives CDR1 MDHEN, CDR2 SYDVKM. Trimming removed 3 bases from V and 6 bases from J, with 9 bases in between. CDR3 length: 12 amino acids. CDR3 nucleotide sequence: TGTGCCAGCAGTTTCTCAGGGACCGAGCAGTACTTC. Protein: CASSFSGTEQYF.

V usage is TRBV27 and J usage is TRBJ2-1, with D maybe TRBD1 (7 bases). This CDR3 region has 14 residues. In germline, CDR1 is MNHEY, CDR2 SMNVEV (reference sequence). Between the trimmed V and J ends, which lost 5 bases and 9 bases, there was a span of 17 bases. CDR3: CASSPRPQGGEQFF. The CDR3 DNA reads TGTGCCAGCAGTCCACGGCCCCAGGGGGGTGAGCAGTTCTTC.

The gene calls are TRBV19 and TRBJ2-5, with D perhaps being TRBD1 or TRBD2 (5 bases each). The V and J ends lost 6 bases and 2 bases respectively, with 10 bases between them. Germline V gives CDR1 LNHDA, CDR2 SQIVND (reference sequence). The CDR3 has 13 residues. The CDR3 protein is CASRRGDQETQYF. CDR3 sequence (DNA): TGTGCCAGTAGAAGAGGGGATCAAGAGACCCAGTACTTC.

The rearrangement links TRBV5-1 to TRBJ2-3, with unresolved D. Trimming pared 0 bases from V and 0 bases from J, leaving 5 bases between. CDR1 SGHRS and CDR2 YFSETQ come from the germline V gene. This CDR3 is built from 14 residues. Here the CDR3 DNA reads TGCGCCAGCAGCTTGGAACACAGCACAGATACGCAGTATTTT. Translating it yields CASSLEHSTDTQYF.

This clone was observed a single time. This chain uses TRBV6-5 with TRBJ1-1; D may be TRBD1 (5 bases). This CDR3 is built from 14 residues. Trimming shortened V by 4 bases and J by 11 bases, and 20 bases separated the two germline ends. Germline loops: CDR1 MNHEY, CDR2 SVGAGI. Here the CDR3 reads CASSSYRGFREAFF. CDR3 sequence (DNA): TGTGCCAGCAGTTCATATCGGGGCTTCCGAGAGGCTTTCTTT.

The chain employs TRBV5-1 and TRBJ2-5, with 10 nucleotides matching TRBD2. This CDR3 comprises 15 residues. Germline V gene sequence: CDR1 SGHRS, CDR2 YFSETQ. Trimming at V came to 4 bases and at J to 3 bases, leaving 6 bases not matched to a gene. CDR3 region: CASSRTGTSEETQYF. In DNA form, the CDR3 reads TGCGCCAGCAGCCGGACCGGGACTAGCGAAGAGACCCAGTACTTC.

The gene calls are TRBV5-6 and TRBJ2-1; 7 bases align to TRBD1. J gave up 2 bases and V 2 bases, and 4 bases lay outside the gene matches. Germline values: CDR1 SGHDT, CDR2 YYEEEE. This CDR3 is built from 15 residues. Here the CDR3 reads CASSFRGIAYNEQFF. In DNA form, the CDR3 reads TGTGCCAGCAGCTTCAGGGGGATTGCCTACAATGAGCAGTTCTTC.

The J gene is TRBJ2-7, the V gene TRBV7-8; D uncertain. The CDR3 consists of 13 residues. Germline V CDR1 and CDR2: SGHVS, FQNEAQ. Trimming took 1 base from V and 5 from J, leaving 9 bases between them. CDR3 amino acids: CASSLGLSDEQYF. CDR3 in DNA: TGTGCCAGCAGCTTAGGATTGAGTGACGAGCAGTACTTC.

V usage is TRBV5-1 and J usage is TRBJ2-3, with D hard to call. CDR1 SGHRS and CDR2 YFSETQ come from the germline V gene. Trimming took 0 bases from V and 0 from J, leaving 8 bases between them. The CDR3 has 15 residues. The CDR3 DNA reads as TGCGCCAGCAGCTTGGCCACTACTAGCACAGATACGCAGTATTTT. Translation gives CASSLATTSTDTQYF.

The chain joins TRBV19 to TRBJ2-2; the D gene could be TRBD1 or TRBD2 (5 bases each). Trimming pared 7 bases from V and 4 bases from J, leaving 13 bases between. This CDR3 is 14 amino acids long. Germline V gene data show CDR1 as LNHDA and CDR2 as SQIVND (reference sequence). The CDR3 region is CASTIKGSTGELFF. The DNA of the CDR3 is TGTGCCAGTACCATAAAGGGGAGCACCGGGGAGCTGTTTTTT. Supplemented by reference TRBV19 and TRBJ2-2, the full variable domain reads DGGITQSPKYLFRKEGQNVTLSCEQNLNHDAMYWYRQDPGQGLRLIYYSQIVNDFQKGDIAEGYSVSREKKESFPLTVTSAQKNPTAFYLCASTIKGSTGELFFGEGSRLTVL.

CDR3 sequence: CASSLTSGVQETQYF. The CDR3 DNA reads TGTGCCAGCAGTTTGACTAGCGGGGTCCAAGAGACCCAGTACTTC. The rearrangement uses TRBV28 and TRBJ2-5, with 11 positions matching TRBD2. Germline V CDR1 and CDR2: MDHEN, SYDVKM. This CDR3 is built from 15 residues. The V segment lost 3 bases and the J segment 1 base; nucleotides outside the gene matches: 1.

The genes are TRBV10-3 and TRBJ2-5; 8 bases match TRBD2. Looked up from germline, CDR1 is ENHRY and CDR2 is SYGVKD. Losses at the gene ends were 6 bases for V and 0 bases for J; bases not matched to a gene: 0. This CDR3 comprises 13 residues. CDR3 residues: CAIRREDQETQYF. For the CDR3, the DNA is TGTGCCATCAGGCGGGAGGACCAAGAGACCCAGTACTTC.

This clone was seen only once. The J gene is TRBJ1-1, the V gene TRBV6-1; the D gene is possibly TRBD1 (5 bases). The length of the CDR3 is 10 residues. Looked up from germline, CDR1 is MNHNS and CDR2 is SASEGT. V gave up 7 bases and J gave up 11 bases, with 11 bases separating them. CDR3 loop: CASKEGVAFF. The CDR3 DNA reads as TGTGCCAGCAAGGAAGGGGTGGCTTTCTTT.

The gene calls are TRBV5-1 and TRBJ1-1; D is unresolved. V dropped 0 bases and J dropped 5 bases, with 8 bases sitting between them. There are 13 residues in the CDR3. The V gene's germline CDR1 is SGHRS and CDR2 YFSETQ. The CDR3 region has the DNA TGCGCCAGCAGCTTGGAGGTGGGAACTGAAGCTTTCTTT. Its translation is CASSLEVGTEAFF.

The rearrangement joins TRBV10-3 to TRBJ1-1; D is uncertain. V was trimmed by 8 bases and J by 5 bases, leaving 9 bases between them. The CDR3 sequence is 11 residues long. Looked up from germline, CDR1 is ENHRY and CDR2 is SYGVKD. CDR3 sequence (DNA): TGTGCCATCGAGTTACGTACTGAAGCTTTCTTT. This encodes CAIELRTEAFF.

V and J are TRBV5-1 and TRBJ2-1, with D uncertain. Trimming pared 0 bases from V and 5 bases from J, leaving 0 bases between. There are 11 residues in the CDR3. Germline values: CDR1 SGHRS, CDR2 YFSETQ. The CDR3 is CASSLDNEQFF. The CDR3 DNA is TGCGCCAGCAGCTTGGACAATGAGCAGTTCTTC. Variable domain in full (rest from reference TRBV5-1 and TRBJ2-1): KAGVTQTPRYLIKTRGQQVTLSCSPISGHRSVSWYQQTPGQGLQFLFEYFSETQRNKGNFPGRFSGRQFSNSRSEMNVSTLELGDSALYLCASSLDNEQFFGPGTRLTVL.

V gene TRBV5-1 combines with J gene TRBJ1-4; TRBD1 aligns across 10 bases. The V and J ends lost 4 bases and 8 bases, in that order; junction bases with no gene match: 8. The germline gives CDR1 SGHRS, CDR2 YFSETQ. The CDR3 length is 15 residues. Written as DNA, the CDR3 is TGCGCCAGCAGCGAAGGGACAGGGGATGGAGAAAAACTGTTTTTT. Translation gives CASSEGTGDGEKLFF. The variable domain in full, with the rest retrieved from reference TRBV5-1 and TRBJ1-4, is KAGVTQTPRYLIKTRGQQVTLSCSPISGHRSVSWYQQTPGQGLQFLFEYFSETQRNKGNFPGRFSGRQFSNSRSEMNVSTLELGDSALYLCASSEGTGDGEKLFFGSGTQLSVL.

The V call is TRBV11-2, the J call TRBJ2-7; D perhaps matches TRBD2 (5 bases). The length of the CDR3 is 16 residues. Germline V gene sequence: CDR1 SGHAT, CDR2 FQNNGV. V dropped 4 bases and J dropped 2 bases, with 18 bases sitting between them. The CDR3 reads CASSSLARRGTYEQYF. The CDR3 DNA follows: TGTGCCAGCAGCTCCCTAGCAAGGAGAGGAACCTACGAGCAGTACTTC.

About this clone itself: Being one base from a much bigger clone, this may be a read error. The V and J genes are TRBV6-9 and TRBJ1-2; a possible D gene is TRBD1 (6 bases). V was shortened by 5 bases and J by 4 bases, with 8 bases between the two germline ends. This CDR3 region has 12 residues. Germline V lookup: CDR1 MNHGY, CDR2 SVAAGI. This CDR3 is CASSGGGYGYTF. The CDR3 DNA reads as TGTGCCAGCAGTGGAGGGGGCTATGGCTACACCTTC.

V gene TRBV28 combines with J gene TRBJ1-5; no definite D call. The germline CDR1 and CDR2 sequences are MDHEN and SYDVKM. This CDR3 is 15 amino acids long. Trimming removed 4 bases at V and 9 bases at J, with 19 bases between. The CDR3 DNA reads as TGTGCCAGCAGTTCCTTGATGGGGTTTCTTGGGCCCCAGCATTTT. This sequence encodes CASSSLMGFLGPQHF.